Here is one T cell receptor (beta chain) with its context. Its target is unknown. The record originates from a study of identifying expanded T cells in peripheral blood. Study observations and caveats: Over about two and four weeks, about 15 and 19 clones changed, versus approximately 1.2 between replicates.

The CDR3 has 11 residues. The J segment lost 7 bases and the V segment lost 8 bases, leaving 2 bases of the junction unmatched. Germline assignment: CDR1 SNHLY and CDR2 FYNNEI. Measured with immunoSEQ multiplex PCR; TCRdb has only the in-frame clones, and not every one. The data show about 85,000 clones, around 89% seen once. The chain has TRBV2 and TRBJ2-1, with 7 bases fitting TRBD1. This receptor was obtained from a person between 18 and 75 years old in good health. Sequenced material: blood. Here the CDR3 DNA reads TGTGCCAGCCTCAGGGGGAATGAGCAGTTCTTC. It yields the protein CASLRGNEQFF.